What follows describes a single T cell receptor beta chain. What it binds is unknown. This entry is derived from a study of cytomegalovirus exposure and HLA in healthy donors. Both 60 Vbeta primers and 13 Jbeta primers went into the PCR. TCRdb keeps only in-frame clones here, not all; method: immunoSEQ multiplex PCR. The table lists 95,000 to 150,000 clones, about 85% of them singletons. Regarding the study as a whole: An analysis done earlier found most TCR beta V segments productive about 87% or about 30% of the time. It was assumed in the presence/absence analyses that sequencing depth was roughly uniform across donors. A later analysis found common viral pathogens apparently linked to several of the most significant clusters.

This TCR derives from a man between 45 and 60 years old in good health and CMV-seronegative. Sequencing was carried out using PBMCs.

The CDR3 bases are TGTGCCTGGAGCTGGGCGGGGAGAGTTGGAAACACCATATATTTT. This sequence encodes CAWSWAGRVGNTIYF. The chain joins TRBV30 to TRBJ1-3; no clear D gene. This CDR3 is 15 amino acids long. V lost 3 bases and J 3 bases, leaving 15 bases between the germline ends. In germline, CDR1 is GTSNPN, CDR2 SVGIG (reference sequence). The full variable domain, its missing parts supplied by reference TRBV30 and TRBJ1-3, is SQTIHQWPATLVQPVGSPLSLECTVEGTSNPNLYWYRQAAGRGLQLLFYSVGIGQISSEVPQNLSASRPQDRQFILSSKKLLLSDSGFYLCAWSWAGRVGNTIYFGEGSWLTVV.